The 2 T cell receptor beta chains listed next were all sequenced from one sample in a study of regulatory T cells in long-lasting Graves disease. Time point here: newly diagnosed GD, antithyroid drugs for less than 3 months. TCR sequences were obtained from RNA taken from PBMCs. In building TCR beta libraries, iRepertoire HTBI primers were used together with Arm-PCR of CDR3 regions. TCRdb re-analysed the multiplex PCR reads in MiXCR, keeping a single row per CDR3 protein. This repertoire shows 410,000 or so distinct CDR3 sequences, 15% found once; its top ten account for 15% to 20%. This sample also appeared in a second study, on T cells in Graves' hyperthyroidism and ophthalmopathy.

The source was peripheral blood mononuclear cells (PBMCs), collected at new diagnosis, from a patient treated with antithyroid drugs. These receptors all come from a woman aged 30 to 39 with Graves disease.

In its sample, this clonotype was seen many times. The genes are TRBV12-3 or TRBV12-4 and TRBJ2-2; D possibly corresponds to TRBD2 (5 bases). The germline V and J ends were trimmed by 7 bases and 4 bases, with 19 bases remaining between them. This CDR3 has 16 amino acids. The CDR3 DNA reads as TGTGCCAGCACCCCGCTCGGCGGAGGAGGCACCGGGGAGCTGTTTTTT. This encodes CASTPLGGGGTGELFF.

This clonotype occurred many times. This rearrangement joins TRBV3-1 to TRBJ2-1, with 8 bases lining up with TRBD2. Looked up from germline, CDR1 is LGHDT and CDR2 is YNNKEL (reference sequence). The CDR3 contains 18 residues. V shed 0 bases and J 7 bases; nucleotides not matched to a gene: 14. The CDR3 DNA reads as TGTGCCAGCAGCCAAGAAGGCATGGGGAGCGGGAGTCAAAATGAGCAGTTCTTC. Its translation is CASSQEGMGSGSQNEQFF.